Here is one T cell receptor beta chain with its context. The sample originates from a study of long-term antiretroviral therapy in people with HIV. The CDR3 covers 15 residues. The germline V gene has CDR1 SQVTM and CDR2 ANQGSEA. V shed 0 bases and J 4 bases; nucleotides not matched to a gene: 5. Sequencing used immunoSEQ v3.0 at survey level. The method was immunoSEQ multiplex PCR; TCRdb's version includes in-frame clones alone and lacks a portion of them. The table records around 40,000 clones, 65% to 90% of them present only once. The material was unsorted PBMCs, obtained just before starting antiretroviral therapy. The clonotype was recovered from a woman under 30 with HIV. This chain connects TRBV29-1 to TRBJ2-7; TRBD2 agrees at 11 bases. The CDR3 DNA reads as TGCAGCGTTGAAGACGGGCTAGCGGGAGGATACGAGCAGTACTTC. It translates to CSVEDGLAGGYEQYF.